The present entry profiles one TCR beta chain with its context. No cognate antigen has been identified for it. No base qualities exist here, and no much larger clone lies one base off it. The CDR3 regions of human TCRbeta chains were subjected to immunosequencing. Per the original workflow: Repertoire TCRs were matched against a reference library of SARS-CoV-2-specific TCRs generated with the MIRA antigen-specificity platform. Breadth was defined as the fraction of unique TCRs that were SARS-CoV-2-associated, and depth was defined as the fraction of total T cells that were SARS-CoV-2-associated. Each spike-specific TCR was assigned to its reactive spike region and to a CD4 or CD8 class using the MIRA data. Log10-transformed breadth and depth values were compared by one-way ANOVA with Sidak's multiple comparisons tests. TCRdb holds this immuneACCESS table with in-frame rearrangements only. Some clones are missing; in checked studies, unresolved V genes explain under half, and the rest has no known cause. The V and J calls and clone size are taken from that table; D and trimming were inferred from the DNA. The sample profile shows some 120,000 clones; approximately 86% of them were found once. The top ten hold over 2.5% of the sample.

From its cysteine to its phenylalanine, the CDR3 spans 16 amino acids. Of all the DNA, just the CDR3 is kept, 48 bases in frame from base 1. Between the V and J ends, shortened by 3 bases and 4 bases respectively, the junction contains 18 bases. Based on the germline V gene, the CDR1 and CDR2 sequences are MNHNS and SASEGT. This sample is part of a study of T cell responses to AZD1222 COVID-19 vaccine (dated by TCRdb to the early 2020s). Study-level background: TCR sequencing was performed for 230 to 250 trial participants, of whom about 200 were given two doses of AZD1222 and around 26 were given two doses of MenACWY control vaccine. Trial participants were enrolled into age subgroups of 18-55, 56-69 and 70-plus years, which contained about 160, 30 and 59 TCR-sequenced participants, respectively.

Study-level results and caveats: After two AZD1222 doses, both the breadth and the depth of spike-specific TCRs were significantly higher than at day 0 and than in MenACWY recipients. Conclusions about previously exposed vaccinees were limited because only six AZD1222 recipients were SARS-CoV-2 seropositive at baseline. The 56-69-year group was small, and its depth increase did not reach significance, likely because of low power. Because no day 14 peak-response samples were available, the repertoires could be characterized only after the peak T cell response. Participants were mostly white British, with more females than males. The authors suggested clonal diversity may have been underestimated. Reportedly, close to half of the unique spike-specific TCRs recognized epitopes lying outside the regions that are mutated in the B.1.351 and B.1.1.7 variants. The whole spike protein was spanned by vaccine-associated CD4 TCRs, and dominant responses were seen in regions 160-218 and 743-854.

This specimen's time point label, per the study, means: about 28 days (+/-7) after the second vaccine dose. Because spike-specific TCR depth and breadth did not differ between the two schedules, AZD1222 recipients who got a second dose at roughly 4 weeks were pooled with those who got a second dose at roughly 12 weeks. Vaccinee samples were obtained from the UK trials COV001 and COV002, which included a single-blind randomized controlled phase 2/3 trial of AZD1222 (ChAdOx1 nCoV-19) in healthy adults. For TCRbeta chain sequencing, PBMC samples from trial participants were taken at day 0 and at day 28 after the second dose.

This TCR was recovered from an adult who received the AZD1222 COVID-19 vaccine. This material consisted of peripheral blood, taken 28 days after the second AZD1222 dose. The rearrangement joined TRBV6-1 to TRBJ1-2, with the D gene too uncertain to name. At the DNA level, the sequence is TGTGCCAGCAGTGACCCGGGGTTTGTCGAGGGCTATGGCTACACCTTC. It translates as CASSDPGFVEGYGYTF.